Below, 21 T cell receptor beta chains from the same sample are listed, as sequenced in a study of T cell responses to AZD1222 COVID-19 vaccine. The assay was immunoSEQ multiplex PCR, and TCRdb's table has in-frame clones only and misses some. The table has 150,000 to 200,000 clones, about 91% seen once. This specimen was peripheral blood, taken 28 days after the second AZD1222 dose. The receptors derive from an adult who received the AZD1222 COVID-19 vaccine.

The chain links TRBV18 to TRBJ2-3; D perhaps matches TRBD1 (5 bases). CDR1 KGHSH and CDR2 LQKENI come from the germline V gene. V was cut by 6 bases and J by 0 bases, with 13 bases left in between. The CDR3 consists of 15 residues. In nucleotides, the CDR3 is TGTGCCAGCTCCCCTAGGGGTGGGAGCACAGATACGCAGTATTTT. As protein: CASSPRGGSTDTQYF.

The chain has TRBV5-1 and TRBJ1-6; D is unresolved. Deletions cut 3 bases from V and 8 bases from J, with 9 bases between. The CDR3 runs 13 residues. Germline V gene lookup returns CDR1 SGHRS and CDR2 YFSETQ. Here the CDR3 DNA reads TGCGCCAGCAGCTCTTACCGGGATTCACCCCTCCACTTT. Protein product: CASSSYRDSPLHF.

V gene TRBV2 combines with J gene TRBJ2-7, with D hard to call. The CDR3 loop spans 13 amino acids. CDR1 and CDR2 (germline): SNHLY, FYNNEI. V was shortened by 5 bases and J by 2 bases, with 10 bases between the two germline ends. The CDR3 DNA sequence: TGTGCCAGCAGTCCTGCTCAGACCTACGAGCAGTACTTC. It translates to CASSPAQTYEQYF.

The gene calls are TRBV2 and TRBJ1-1; tentative D call: TRBD1 (5 bases). Germline V CDR1 and CDR2: SNHLY, FYNNEI. The CDR3 contains 12 residues. V lost 7 bases and J lost 6, with 12 bases in between. CDR3 bases: TGTGCCAGCACAGGGAAAGGGTCTGAAGCTTTCTTT. Protein: CASTGKGSEAFF.

This clone was recorded once. The chain couples TRBV5-1 to TRBJ1-2; D unresolved. V lost 2 bases and J lost 7, with 12 bases in between. This CDR3 has 13 amino acids. Germline assignment: CDR1 SGHRS and CDR2 YFSETQ. In nucleotides, the CDR3 is TGCGCCAGCAGCTTCTCGACTCAGAGTGGCTACACCTTC. It codes for CASSFSTQSGYTF.

The rearrangement uses TRBV19 and TRBJ1-1, with D perhaps TRBD1 (6 bases). Germline loops: CDR1 LNHDA, CDR2 SQIVND (reference sequence). Trimming removed 3 bases at V and 0 bases at J, with 14 bases between. The CDR3 is 16 residues long. As DNA, the CDR3 is TGTGCCAGTAGTATTTCAACAGGGACTATGAACACTGAAGCTTTCTTT. This translates into CASSISTGTMNTEAFF. Full variable domain (missing parts from reference TRBV19 and TRBJ1-1): DGGITQSPKYLFRKEGQNVTLSCEQNLNHDAMYWYRQDPGQGLRLIYYSQIVNDFQKGDIAEGYSVSREKKESFPLTVTSAQKNPTAFYLCASSISTGTMNTEAFFGQGTRLTVV.

V is TRBV11-2 and J is TRBJ1-6; tentatively, D is TRBD1 (5 bases). V lost 4 bases to trimming and J lost 9 bases, with 16 bases between them. The V gene's germline CDR1 is SGHAT and CDR2 FQNNGV. This CDR3 contains 15 residues. This CDR3 reads CASSWGSQTSSPLHF. CDR3 in DNA: TGTGCCAGCAGCTGGGGCTCGCAGACTAGTTCACCCCTCCACTTT.

This rearrangement joins TRBV4-1 to TRBJ2-4; the D is unclear. The germline V gene has CDR1 MGHRA and CDR2 YSYEKL. Deletions cut 0 bases from V and 6 bases from J, with 9 bases between. This CDR3 contains 14 residues. CDR3 nucleotide sequence: TGCGCCAGCAGCCAAGAACCTCATTTAAACATTCAGTACTTC. The encoded protein is CASSQEPHLNIQYF.

This chain connects TRBV9 to TRBJ1-5; no clear D. The CDR3 extends over 14 amino acids. The V and J ends lost 0 bases and 5 bases respectively, with 9 bases between them. CDR1 is SGDLS, CDR2 YYNGEE, per germline. The CDR3 region is CASSVGSGDQPQHF. The CDR3 nucleotides read TGTGCCAGCAGCGTAGGTTCGGGTGATCAGCCCCAGCATTTT.

V gene TRBV7-6 combines with J gene TRBJ2-1; TRBD1 matches at 8 bases. J gave up 3 bases and V 1 base, and 11 bases lay outside the gene matches. The CDR3 covers 18 residues. CDR1 is SGHVS and CDR2 is FNYEAQ in the germline V gene. The chain's CDR3 is CASSLGTGIVGLYNEQFF. CDR3 sequence (DNA): TGTGCCAGCAGCTTAGGGACAGGGATAGTGGGGCTCTACAATGAGCAGTTCTTC.

V is TRBV19 and J is TRBJ1-3; D unresolved. This CDR3 is 16 amino acids long. Germline values: CDR1 LNHDA, CDR2 SQIVND (reference sequence). With 6 bases removed from V and 0 bases from J, the gap between germline ends came to 15 bases. The CDR3 protein is CASRGTGLNSGNTIYF. In DNA, the CDR3 is TGTGCCAGTAGGGGAACTGGACTGAACTCTGGAAACACCATATATTTT.

The chain links TRBV18 to TRBJ2-7; D ambiguous. The CDR3 contains 12 residues. From germline, CDR1 is KGHSH and CDR2 LQKENI. The ends were cut back, 2 bases at V and 3 bases at J, with 5 bases in the middle. The CDR3 here is CASSPVNYEQYF. DNA of the CDR3: TGTGCCAGCTCACCAGTCAACTACGAGCAGTACTTC.

This chain links TRBV19 with TRBJ1-2; D unresolved. The V and J ends lost 10 bases and 2 bases respectively, with 14 bases between them. Germline CDR1 LNHDA, CDR2 SQIVND (reference sequence). This CDR3 is built from 13 residues. CDR3 region: CATAAQDNYGYTF. CDR3 sequence (DNA): TGTGCCACCGCCGCTCAAGACAACTATGGCTACACCTTC.

This chain joins TRBV9 and TRBJ2-7, with no clear D. CDR1 and CDR2 (germline): SGDLS, YYNGEE. CDR3 length: 15 amino acids. V lost 0 bases and J lost 0, with 10 bases in between. CDR3 sequence reads: CASSVGASSSYEQYF. In nucleotides, the CDR3 is TGTGCCAGCAGCGTAGGGGCCTCCAGCTCCTACGAGCAGTACTTC. Full variable domain (outside the CDR3, taken from reference TRBV9 and TRBJ2-7): DSGVTQTPKHLITATGQRVTLRCSPRSGDLSVYWYQQSLDQGLQFLIQYYNGEERAKGNILERFSAQQFPDLHSELNLSSLELGDSALYFCASSVGASSSYEQYFGPGTRLTVT.

The chain has TRBV2 and TRBJ1-3; D call uncertain. Trimming shortened V by 8 bases and J by 0 bases, and 11 bases separated the two germline ends. This CDR3 comprises 14 residues. Germline CDR1 is SNHLY and CDR2 is FYNNEI. The CDR3 DNA reads TGTGCCAGCCTTTTAGATCTCTCTGGAAACACCATATATTTT. Translated, it gives CASLLDLSGNTIYF.

The gene calls are TRBV21-1 and TRBJ1-1; the D call TRBD1 from the table was never checked on the DNA. TRBV21-1 represents a pseudogene. The CDR3 loop spans 14 amino acids. This CDR3 is CASSKGQRGPEAFF. The CDR3 DNA reads as TGTGCCAGCAGCAAGGGACAGAGGGGTCCTGAAGCTTTCTTT.

CDR3 nucleotide sequence: TGTGCCAGCAGCAGGGTTGGTCAGCCCCAGCATTTT. This sequence encodes CASSRVGQPQHF. This chain uses TRBV7-9 with TRBJ1-5; D call uncertain. Trimming stripped 5 bases from V and 6 bases from J, with 8 bases between. The CDR3 runs to 12 residues. Germline V gene sequence: CDR1 SEHNR, CDR2 FQNEAQ (reference sequence).

The V call is TRBV7-2, the J call TRBJ1-2, with TRBD1 identical over 7 bases. The V gene end was trimmed by 1 base and the J gene end by 9 bases; junction bases not matched to a gene: 5. The CDR3 has 13 residues. Germline CDR1 reads SGHTA; CDR2 reads FQGNSA. The CDR3 DNA reads TGTGCCAGCAGCTTAGAAGCCAGGGGGAGCTACACCTTC. It codes for CASSLEARGSYTF.

The chain is built from TRBV29-1 and TRBJ2-1, with 10 bases fitting TRBD1. The CDR3 totals 12 residues. The J segment lost 7 bases and the V segment lost 5 bases, leaving 2 bases of the junction unmatched. The germline V gene encodes CDR1 SQVTM and CDR2 ANQGSEA. CDR3 sequence: CSVRTGGNEQFF. CDR3 sequence (DNA): TGCAGCGTTCGGACAGGGGGAAATGAGCAGTTCTTC.

V usage is TRBV10-2 and J usage is TRBJ2-7, with 8 bases matching TRBD1. The CDR3 covers 15 residues. From germline, CDR1 is WSHSY and CDR2 SAAADI. The V gene end was trimmed by 4 bases and the J gene end by 3 bases; junction bases not matched to a gene: 8. The CDR3 DNA reads TGCGCCAGCAGTGGCCCAGGACAGGGTCTCTACGAGCAGTACTTC. Its protein is CASSGPGQGLYEQYF.

This rearrangement joins TRBV5-1 to TRBJ2-1; TRBD2 aligns across 8 bases. J was trimmed by 9 bases and V by 2 bases; bases with no gene match: 13. The length of the CDR3 is 16 residues. Looked up from germline, CDR1 is SGHRS and CDR2 is YFSETQ. CDR3 protein: CASSFLAGGGGGEQFF. The CDR3 nucleotides read TGCGCCAGCAGCTTCCTTGCGGGGGGCGGTGGAGGTGAGCAGTTCTTC.